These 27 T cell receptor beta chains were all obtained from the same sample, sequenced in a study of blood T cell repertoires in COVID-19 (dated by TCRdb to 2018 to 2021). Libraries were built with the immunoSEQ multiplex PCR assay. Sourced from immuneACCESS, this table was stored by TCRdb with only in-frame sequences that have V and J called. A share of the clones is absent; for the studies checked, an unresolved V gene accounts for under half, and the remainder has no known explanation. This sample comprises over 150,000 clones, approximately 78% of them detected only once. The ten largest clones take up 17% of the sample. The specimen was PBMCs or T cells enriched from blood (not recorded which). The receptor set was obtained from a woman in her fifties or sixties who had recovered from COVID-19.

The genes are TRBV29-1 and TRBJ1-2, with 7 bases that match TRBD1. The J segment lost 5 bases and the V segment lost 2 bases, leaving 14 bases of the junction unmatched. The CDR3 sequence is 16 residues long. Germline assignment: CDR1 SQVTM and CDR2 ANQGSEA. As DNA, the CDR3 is TGCAGCGTTGAAAGACAGGGAGGATCCCCGGGGTATGGCTACACCTTC. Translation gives CSVERQGGSPGYGYTF.

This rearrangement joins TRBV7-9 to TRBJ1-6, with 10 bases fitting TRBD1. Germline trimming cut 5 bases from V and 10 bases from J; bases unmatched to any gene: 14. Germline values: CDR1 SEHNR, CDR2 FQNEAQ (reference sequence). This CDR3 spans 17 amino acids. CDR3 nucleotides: TGTGCCAGCAGCCCCGGGATTGGGACAGGGGAGAGCTCACCCCTCCACTTT. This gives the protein CASSPGIGTGESSPLHF.

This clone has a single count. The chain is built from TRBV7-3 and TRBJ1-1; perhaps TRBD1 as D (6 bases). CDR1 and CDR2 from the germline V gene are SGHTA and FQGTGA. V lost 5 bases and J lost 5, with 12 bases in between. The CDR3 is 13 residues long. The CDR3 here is CASSQQGGTEAFF. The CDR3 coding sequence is TGTGCCAGCAGCCAACAGGGCGGGACTGAAGCTTTCTTT.

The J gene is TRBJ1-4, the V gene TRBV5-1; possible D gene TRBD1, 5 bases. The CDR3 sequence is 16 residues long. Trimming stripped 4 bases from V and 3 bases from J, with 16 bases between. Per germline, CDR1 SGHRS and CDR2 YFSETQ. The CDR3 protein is CASSLKGGTANEKLFF. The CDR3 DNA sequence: TGCGCCAGCAGCCTGAAGGGCGGGACGGCTAATGAAAAACTGTTTTTT. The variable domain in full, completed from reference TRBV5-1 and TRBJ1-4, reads KAGVTQTPRYLIKTRGQQVTLSCSPISGHRSVSWYQQTPGQGLQFLFEYFSETQRNKGNFPGRFSGRQFSNSRSEMNVSTLELGDSALYLCASSLKGGTANEKLFFGSGTQLSVL.

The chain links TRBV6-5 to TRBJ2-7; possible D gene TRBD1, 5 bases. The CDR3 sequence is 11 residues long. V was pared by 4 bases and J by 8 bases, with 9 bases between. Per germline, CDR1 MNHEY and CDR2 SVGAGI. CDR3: CASSLSGKQYF. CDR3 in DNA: TGTGCCAGCAGTTTGTCAGGGAAGCAGTACTTC.

The CDR3 DNA is TGTGCCATCTGGAGTACAGGGGGCCCCTATGGCTACACCTTC. Protein: CAIWSTGGPYGYTF. V usage is TRBV10-3 and J usage is TRBJ1-2, with 9 positions matching TRBD1. Looked up from germline, CDR1 is ENHRY and CDR2 is SYGVKD. The junction had 8 bases not matched to a gene; V was cut back by 8 bases and J by 4 bases. CDR3 length equals 14 residues.

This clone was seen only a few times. This CDR3 reads CASNTDTTAPQYF. In nucleotides, the CDR3 is TGTGCCAGCAACACTGACACGACCGCTCCGCAGTACTTC. This chain uses TRBV12-3 or TRBV12-4 with TRBJ2-7; D call uncertain. The CDR3 runs 13 residues. With 7 bases removed from V and 9 bases from J, the gap between germline ends came to 19 bases.

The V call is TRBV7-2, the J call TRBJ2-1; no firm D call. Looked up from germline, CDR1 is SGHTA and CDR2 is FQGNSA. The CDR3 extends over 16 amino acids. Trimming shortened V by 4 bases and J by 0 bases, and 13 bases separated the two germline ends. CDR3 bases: TGTGCCAGCAGCTCGTTAAACCTAAGCTCCTACAATGAGCAGTTCTTC. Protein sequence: CASSSLNLSSYNEQFF. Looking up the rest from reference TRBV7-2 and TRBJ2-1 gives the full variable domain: GAGVSQSPSNKVTEKGKDVELRCDPISGHTALYWYRQSLGQGLEFLIYFQGNSAPDKSGLPSDRFSAERTGGSVSTLTIQRTQQEDSAVYLCASSSLNLSSYNEQFFGPGTRLTVL.

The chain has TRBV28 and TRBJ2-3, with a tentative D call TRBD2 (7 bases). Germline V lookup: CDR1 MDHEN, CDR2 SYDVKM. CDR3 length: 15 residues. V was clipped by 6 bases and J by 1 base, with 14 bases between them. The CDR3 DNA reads TGTGCCAGCAGCAGGGGAGGGGTTCGCACAGATACGCAGTATTTT. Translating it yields CASSRGGVRTDTQYF. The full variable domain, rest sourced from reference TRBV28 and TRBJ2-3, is DVKVTQSSRYLVKRTGEKVFLECVQDMDHENMFWYRQDPGLGLRLIYFSYDVKMKEKGDIPEGYSVSREKKERFSLILESASTNQTSMYLCASSRGGVRTDTQYFGPGTRLTVL.

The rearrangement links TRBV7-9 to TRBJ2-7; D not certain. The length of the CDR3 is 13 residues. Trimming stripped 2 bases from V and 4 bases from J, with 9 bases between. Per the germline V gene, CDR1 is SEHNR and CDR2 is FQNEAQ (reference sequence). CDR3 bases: TGTGCCAGCAGCTTATTAGGAGCGTACGAGCAGTACTTC. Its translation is CASSLLGAYEQYF.

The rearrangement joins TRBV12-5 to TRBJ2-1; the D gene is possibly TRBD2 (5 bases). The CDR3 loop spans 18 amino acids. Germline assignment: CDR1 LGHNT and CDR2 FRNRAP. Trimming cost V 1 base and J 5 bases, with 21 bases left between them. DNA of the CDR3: TGTGCTAGTGGTTTGGGAGCGGACCCTTTCAACACCGACAATGAGCAGTTCTTC. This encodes CASGLGADPFNTDNEQFF. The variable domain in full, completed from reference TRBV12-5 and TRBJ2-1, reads DARVTQTPRHKVTEMGQEVTMRCQPILGHNTVFWYRQTMMQGLELLAYFRNRAPLDDSGMPKDRFSAEMPDATLATLKIQPSEPRDSAVYFCASGLGADPFNTDNEQFFGPGTRLTVL.

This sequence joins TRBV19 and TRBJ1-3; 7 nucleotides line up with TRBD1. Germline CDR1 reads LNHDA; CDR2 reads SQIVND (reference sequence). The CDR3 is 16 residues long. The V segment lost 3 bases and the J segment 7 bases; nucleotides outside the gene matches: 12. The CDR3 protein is CASSMLQGRGLNTIYF. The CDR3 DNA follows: TGTGCCAGTAGTATGCTACAGGGTAGGGGGCTCAACACCATATATTTT.

DNA of the CDR3: TGTGCCAGCAGCCCCGGGTCCTCCTACGAGCAGTACTTC. Its protein product is CASSPGSSYEQYF. The V gene is TRBV11-2, the J gene TRBJ2-7; D gene ambiguous. The CDR3 runs to 13 residues. Trimming shortened V by 5 bases and J by 0 bases, and 8 bases separated the two germline ends. Germline V gene sequence: CDR1 SGHAT, CDR2 FQNNGV.

The CDR3 protein is CASSLWGQGDTEAFF. CDR3 nucleotide sequence: TGTGCCAGCAGTTTATGGGGACAGGGTGACACTGAAGCTTTCTTT. The V gene is TRBV28, the J gene TRBJ1-1; TRBD1 agrees at 9 bases. Germline CDR1 is MDHEN and CDR2 is SYDVKM. V was pared by 0 bases and J by 3 bases, with 2 bases of the junction left unmatched. The CDR3 sequence is 15 residues long.

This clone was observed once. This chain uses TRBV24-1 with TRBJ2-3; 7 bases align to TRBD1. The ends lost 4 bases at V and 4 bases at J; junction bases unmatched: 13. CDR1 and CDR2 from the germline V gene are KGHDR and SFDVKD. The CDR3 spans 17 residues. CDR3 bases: TGTGCCACCAGTGACCATAGTAGACAGGGTCAGGCAGATACGCAGTATTTT. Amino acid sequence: CATSDHSRQGQADTQYF.

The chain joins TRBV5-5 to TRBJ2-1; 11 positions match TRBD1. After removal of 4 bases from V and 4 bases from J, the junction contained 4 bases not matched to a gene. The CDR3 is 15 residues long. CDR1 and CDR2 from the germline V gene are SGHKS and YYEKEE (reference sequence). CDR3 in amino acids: CASSGGQGAYNEQFF. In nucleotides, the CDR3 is TGTGCCAGCAGCGGCGGACAGGGGGCATACAATGAGCAGTTCTTC.

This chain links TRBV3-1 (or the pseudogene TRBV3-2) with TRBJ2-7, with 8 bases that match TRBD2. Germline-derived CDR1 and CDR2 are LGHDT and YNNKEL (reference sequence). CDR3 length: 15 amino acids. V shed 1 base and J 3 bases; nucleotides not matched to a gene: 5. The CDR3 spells CASSQGAGAYYEQYF. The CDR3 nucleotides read TGTGCCAGCAGCCAAGGAGCGGGAGCCTACTACGAGCAGTACTTC.

The CDR3 coding sequence is TGTGCCAGCAGCTTAGGGAGTACACTTGGGGCTTTCTTT. The encoded protein is CASSLGSTLGAFF. The chain employs TRBV7-2 and TRBJ1-1; D is undetermined. V lost 1 base and J lost 11, with 14 bases in between. This CDR3 is built from 13 residues. Germline CDR1 SGHTA, CDR2 FQGNSA.

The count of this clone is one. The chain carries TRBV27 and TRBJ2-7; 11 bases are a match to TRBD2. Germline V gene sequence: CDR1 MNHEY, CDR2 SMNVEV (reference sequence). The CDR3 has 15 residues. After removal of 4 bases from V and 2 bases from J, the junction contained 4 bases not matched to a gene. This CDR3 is CASSSNSGRAYEQYF. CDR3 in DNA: TGTGCCAGCAGTTCCAATAGCGGGAGGGCCTACGAGCAGTACTTC.

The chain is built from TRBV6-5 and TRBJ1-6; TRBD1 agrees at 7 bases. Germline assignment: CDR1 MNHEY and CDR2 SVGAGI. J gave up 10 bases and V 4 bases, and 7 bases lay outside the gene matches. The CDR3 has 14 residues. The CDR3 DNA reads TGTGCCAGCAGTTCGACAGGGTGGGGATCACCCCTCCACTTT. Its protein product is CASSSTGWGSPLHF.

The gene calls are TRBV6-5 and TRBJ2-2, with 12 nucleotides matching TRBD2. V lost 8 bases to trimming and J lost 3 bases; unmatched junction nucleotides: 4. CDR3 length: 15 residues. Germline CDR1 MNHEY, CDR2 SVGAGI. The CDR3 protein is CASPSSGRDTGELFF. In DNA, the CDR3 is TGTGCCAGCCCATCTAGCGGGAGGGACACCGGGGAGCTGTTTTTT.

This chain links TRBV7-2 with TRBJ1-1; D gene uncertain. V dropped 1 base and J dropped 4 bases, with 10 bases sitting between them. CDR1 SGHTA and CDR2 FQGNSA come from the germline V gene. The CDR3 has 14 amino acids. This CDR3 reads CASSLDRRPTEAFF. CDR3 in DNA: TGTGCCAGCAGCTTAGACCGCAGGCCCACTGAAGCTTTCTTT.

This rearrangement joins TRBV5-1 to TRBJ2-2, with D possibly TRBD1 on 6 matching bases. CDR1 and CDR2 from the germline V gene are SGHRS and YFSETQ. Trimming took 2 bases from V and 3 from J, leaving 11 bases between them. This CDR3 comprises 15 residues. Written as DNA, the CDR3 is TGCGCCAGCAGCTTCGCAGGGGCGGACACCGGGGAGCTGTTTTTT. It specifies CASSFAGADTGELFF.

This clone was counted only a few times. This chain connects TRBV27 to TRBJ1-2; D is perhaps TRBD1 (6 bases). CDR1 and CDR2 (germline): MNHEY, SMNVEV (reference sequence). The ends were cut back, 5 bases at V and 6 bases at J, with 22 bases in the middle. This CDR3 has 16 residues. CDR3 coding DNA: TGTGCCAGCAGTGCCTTACAGGGAGCCCAAAGGAATGGCTACACCTTC. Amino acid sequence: CASSALQGAQRNGYTF.

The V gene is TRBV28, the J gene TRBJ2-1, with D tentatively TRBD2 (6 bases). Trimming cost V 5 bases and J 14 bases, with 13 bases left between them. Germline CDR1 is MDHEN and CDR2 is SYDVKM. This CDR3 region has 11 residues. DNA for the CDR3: TGTGCCAGCAGTGCCGGGAGTGGCGAGTTCTTC. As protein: CASSAGSGEFF.

CDR3 bases: TGTGCCTGGAGTAAACAGGGGGGTCAGCCCCAGCATTTT. Amino acids: CAWSKQGGQPQHF. The chain links TRBV30 to TRBJ1-5; the match to TRBD1 covers 8 bases. The germline V gene has CDR1 GTSNPN and CDR2 SVGIG (reference sequence). Germline trimming cut 2 bases from V and 6 bases from J; bases unmatched to any gene: 3. This CDR3 is 13 amino acids long.

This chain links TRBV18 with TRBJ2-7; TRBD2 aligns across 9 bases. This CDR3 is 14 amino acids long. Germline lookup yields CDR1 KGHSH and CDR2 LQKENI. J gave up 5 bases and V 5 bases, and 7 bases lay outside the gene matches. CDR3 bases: TGTGCCAGCTCAGCGACTAGCGGTACACACGAGCAGTACTTC. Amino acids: CASSATSGTHEQYF.